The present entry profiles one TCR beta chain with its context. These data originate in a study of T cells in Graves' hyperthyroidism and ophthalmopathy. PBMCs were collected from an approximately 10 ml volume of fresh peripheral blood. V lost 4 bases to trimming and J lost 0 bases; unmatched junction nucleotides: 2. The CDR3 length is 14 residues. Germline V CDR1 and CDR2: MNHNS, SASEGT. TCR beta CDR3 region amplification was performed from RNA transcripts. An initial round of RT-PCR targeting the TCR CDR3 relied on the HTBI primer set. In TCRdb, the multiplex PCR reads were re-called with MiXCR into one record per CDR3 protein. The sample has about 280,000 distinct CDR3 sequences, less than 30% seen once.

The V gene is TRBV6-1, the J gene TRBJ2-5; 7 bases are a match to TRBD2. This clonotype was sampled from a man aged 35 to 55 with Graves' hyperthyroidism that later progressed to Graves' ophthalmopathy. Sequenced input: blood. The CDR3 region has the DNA TGTGCCAGCAGTGGACTAGCCTACCAAGAGACCCAGTACTTC. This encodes CASSGLAYQETQYF.